The present T cell receptor (beta chain) was sequenced within a study of blood T cell repertoires in COVID-19. Across the whole study: The United States, Italy and Spain were the sources of the acute and convalescent COVID-19 samples. T cells, B-cell-depleted T cells, or PBMCs supplied cDNA or gDNA.

In the source study's methods: Nucleated cell number was recorded as an estimate derived from reference gene primer amplification. Sequenced by immunoSEQ multiplex PCR; TCRdb stores in-frame clones only, minus some. From that table come the V and J calls and clone size; the DNA was used to work out D and trimming. The data contain under 250,000 clones, approximately 80% of them singletons. The CDR3 runs 16 residues. Unmatched junction bases numbered 8, after V lost 4 bases and J lost 6 bases. CDR1 KGHSH and CDR2 LQKENI come from the germline V gene. The V gene is TRBV18, the J gene TRBJ2-2, with TRBD1 matching over 10 bases. The TCR comes from a woman aged 18-29 years with acute or convalescent COVID-19. Sequencing was performed on peripheral blood. This CDR3 is CASSRTQDRGPGELFF. In DNA, the CDR3 is TGTGCCAGCTCACGCACACAAGACAGGGGGCCCGGGGAGCTGTTTTTT. Supplemented by reference TRBV18 and TRBJ2-2, the full variable domain reads NAGVMQNPRHLVRRRGQEARLRCSPMKGHSHVYWYRQLPEEGLKFMVYLQKENIIDESGMPKERFSAEFPKEGPSILRIQQVVRGDSAAYFCASSRTQDRGPGELFFGEGSRLTVL.